These 14 T cell receptor beta chains were all obtained from the same sample, sequenced in a study of blood T cell repertoires in COVID-19 (dated by TCRdb to the early 2020s). Receptor libraries were prepared by the immunoSEQ multiplex PCR assay. Drawn from immuneACCESS, this table holds only the in-frame rearrangements with V and J called that TCRdb kept. Clones are partly lost; checked studies trace under half to an unresolved V gene and leave the rest unexplained. In all, the sample holds 40,000 to 50,000 clones, and 88% of those were seen once. Jointly, the top ten make up 4.8% of the sample. The source material was peripheral blood. The origin of the receptors is a human donor in a cohort sampled during active COVID-19.

The rearrangement links TRBV11-2 to TRBJ2-2, with 9 bases lining up with TRBD2. CDR1 and CDR2 from the germline V gene are SGHAT and FQNNGV. V was pared by 5 bases and J by 0 bases, with 1 base of the junction left unmatched. There are 15 residues in the CDR3. The CDR3 spells CASSRTSANTGELFF. The DNA of the CDR3 is TGTGCCAGCAGCCGGACTAGCGCGAACACCGGGGAGCTGTTTTTT.

This chain joins TRBV19 and TRBJ1-1, with D possibly TRBD1 on 5 matching bases. The CDR3 contains 15 residues. Between the trimmed V and J ends, which lost 1 base and 4 bases, there was a span of 13 bases. From germline, CDR1 is LNHDA and CDR2 SQIVND (reference sequence). CDR3 sequence (DNA): TGTGCCAGTAGTATAGGGGCAGGGATGAGCACTGAAGCTTTCTTT. Translating gives CASSIGAGMSTEAFF.

The chain employs TRBV4-1 and TRBJ2-7; 10 bases align to TRBD1. Trimming at V came to 7 bases and at J to 3 bases, leaving 6 bases not matched to a gene. CDR3 length equals 14 residues. Germline CDR1 MGHRA, CDR2 YSYEKL. The CDR3 is CASTHRTGGYEQYF. The CDR3 nucleotides read TGCGCCAGCACCCATAGGACAGGGGGCTACGAGCAGTACTTC.

This clone was found a few times. The chain employs TRBV28 and TRBJ2-6; the match to TRBD1 covers 7 bases. The CDR3 loop spans 15 amino acids. Germline V gene data show CDR1 as MDHEN and CDR2 as SYDVKM. V trimming: 8 bases; J trimming: 3 bases; junction bases outside the gene matches: 7. Here the CDR3 DNA reads TGTGCCAGCCATTCAGGGGGAGATGGGGCCAACGTCCTGACTTTC. It encodes CASHSGGDGANVLTF. The complete variable domain, with remaining parts taken from reference TRBV28 and TRBJ2-6, reads DVKVTQSSRYLVKRTGEKVFLECVQDMDHENMFWYRQDPGLGLRLIYFSYDVKMKEKGDIPEGYSVSREKKERFSLILESASTNQTSMYLCASHSGGDGANVLTFGAGSRLTVL.

The chain employs TRBV6-2 or TRBV6-3 and TRBJ1-3; no clear D gene. Germline CDR1 MNHEY, CDR2 SVGEGT. V lost 9 bases and J lost 4, with 10 bases in between. The length of the CDR3 is 12 residues. The CDR3 coding sequence is TGTGCCAGTAGCCCACAGGGAAACACCATATATTTT. As protein: CASSPQGNTIYF.

The genes are TRBV29-1 and TRBJ2-2, with a weak D call TRBD1 (5 bases). This CDR3 has 14 amino acids. Trimming took 1 base from V and 4 from J, leaving 10 bases between them. CDR1 SQVTM and CDR2 ANQGSEA come from the germline V gene. DNA of the CDR3: TGCAGCGTTGAAGGCAGGGTGAGCACCGGGGAGCTGTTTTTT. This codes for CSVEGRVSTGELFF.

The V call is TRBV5-1, the J call TRBJ2-7, with 7 bases lining up with TRBD1. CDR3 length: 11 residues. From germline, CDR1 is SGHRS and CDR2 YFSETQ. After removal of 7 bases from V and 6 bases from J, the junction contained 4 bases not matched to a gene. As DNA, the CDR3 is TGCGCCAGCCGACAGGGCTTCGAGCAGTACTTC. This encodes CASRQGFEQYF.

This chain connects TRBV27 to TRBJ1-5, with 9 positions matching TRBD1. Germline assignment: CDR1 MNHEY and CDR2 SMNVEV (reference sequence). Trimming took 6 bases from V and 0 from J; bases not matched to a gene: 3. The CDR3 runs to 15 residues. DNA for the CDR3: TGTGCCAGCAGGCCGGGACAGGGTAGCAATCAGCCCCAGCATTTT. It yields the protein CASRPGQGSNQPQHF.

This rearrangement joins TRBV27 to TRBJ2-7, with TRBD2 identical over 12 bases. CDR1 and CDR2 (germline): MNHEY, SMNVEV (reference sequence). The CDR3 is 18 amino acids. Trimming cost V 6 bases and J 1 base; bases outside gene matches: 13. CDR3 DNA: TGTGCCAGCAGCCTGACTAGCGGGAGCTCAGGCCGATCCTACGAGCAGTACTTC. It translates to CASSLTSGSSGRSYEQYF.

The chain recombines TRBV28 with TRBJ2-3, with no clear D. Trimming removed 5 bases from V and 0 bases from J, with 15 bases in between. CDR3 size: 16 residues. Germline V gene data show CDR1 as MDHEN and CDR2 as SYDVKM. CDR3 protein: CASSPVSRRSTDTQYF. CDR3 nucleotide sequence: TGTGCCAGCAGTCCGGTGAGTCGCCGTAGCACAGATACGCAGTATTTT.

The chain recombines TRBV12-3 or TRBV12-4 with TRBJ1-2; D not certain. Trimming removed 2 bases from V and 4 bases from J, with 8 bases in between. There are 13 residues in the CDR3. DNA of the CDR3: TGTGCCAGCAGTTTAACCCGAGGCTATGGCTACACCTTC. Its translation is CASSLTRGYGYTF.

The V gene is TRBV6-4, the J gene TRBJ2-3; D possibly corresponds to TRBD1 (6 bases). CDR3 size: 17 residues. Germline CDR1 is MRHNA and CDR2 is SNTAGT. Trimming took 6 bases from V and 0 from J, leaving 19 bases between them. The CDR3 region has the DNA TGTGCCAGCAGGGCTCCGGGACACCTCGCAAGCACAGATACGCAGTATTTT. Protein product: CASRAPGHLASTDTQYF.

In this sample, this clone turned up a few times. The junction departs from germline at one end; a sequencing error may be responsible. This chain links TRBV27 with TRBJ2-7; 7 nucleotides match TRBD1. Germline CDR1 MNHEY, CDR2 SMNVEV (reference sequence). The CDR3 contains 16 residues. The CDR3: CASSRTSSDRSSEQYF. The CDR3 DNA reads TGTGCCAGCAGCCGTACCTCATCGGACAGGTCCTCCGAGCAGTACTTC.

The chain uses TRBV11-2 and TRBJ2-7; TRBD1 agrees at 10 bases. Trimming cost V 3 bases and J 6 bases; bases outside gene matches: 14. The CDR3 runs to 17 residues. Germline-derived CDR1 and CDR2 are SGHAT and FQNNGV. The DNA of the CDR3 is TGTGCCAGCAGCTTTAGGCCCTCGCGGACAGGGGGTTTCGAGCAGTACTTC. Protein product: CASSFRPSRTGGFEQYF.